This T cell receptor beta chain was observed in a study of PD-1 blockade in classical Hodgkin lymphoma. Whole-study context: Administration of nivolumab to patients was at 3 mg/kg intravenously every 2 weeks. General observations from the study: The study found complete responders had baseline diversity similar to newly diagnosed patients. What drove the repertoire differences, possibly disease activity or prior therapy, has not been defined.

Worth noting for this clone: Its antigen is unknown.

The patients all showed relapse after autologous stem cell transplantation, while their brentuximab vedotin exposure varied. Each best response was a complete response, a partial response or progressive disease. Method: immunoSEQ multiplex PCR; TCRdb's copy keeps in-frame clones and lacks some. The sample consists of 30,000 to 40,000 clones, 76% of them appearing once. There are 13 residues in the CDR3. Trimming took 6 bases from V and 4 from J, leaving 12 bases between them. The V gene's germline CDR1 is WSHSY and CDR2 SAAADI. This sequence was found in a human donor with classical Hodgkin lymphoma. The chain combines TRBV10-2 with TRBJ1-1, with D perhaps matching TRBD1 (6 bases). Source: peripheral blood mononuclear cells (PBMCs), taken before the second cycle of nivolumab. The CDR3 loop is CASSTGTRTEAFF. The CDR3 coding sequence is TGCGCCAGCAGCACAGGGACCCGCACTGAAGCTTTCTTT.